This T cell receptor (beta chain) emerged from a study of T-cell memory formation after mild COVID-19. About this clonotype itself: Its matching antigen is unknown.

Constant-segment primers and 5'RACE yielded cDNA libraries for TCR alpha and TCR beta, each carrying sample barcodes and UMIs. Each CDR3 protein is one row after TCRdb ran MiXCR on the 5' RACE reads. The repertoire has fewer than 140,000 distinct CDR3 sequences, roughly an eighth of them found once; the top ten carry about 27%. This CDR3 comprises 13 residues. The V and J ends lost 5 bases and 6 bases respectively, with 12 bases between them. The study, taken as a whole, reports: Among clones peaking at day 37 in the second wave, SARS-CoV-2 specificity remained unconfirmed. Some responding clones appeared in pre-infection memory, suggesting cross-reactive memory joined. Balance between CD4 and CD8 was seen in clones contracting day 15 to 85, and a CD4+ lean was seen in later expanders.

The V gene is TRBV12-3 or TRBV12-4, the J gene TRBJ2-3; the D gene is possibly TRBD2 (5 bases). Sequencing used PBMCs or a T cell subset sorted from them (not recorded which). The sequence was obtained from an adult woman who had mild COVID-19 (a few samples of this study predate the infection). Cell type and time point are not known. CDR3 coding DNA: TGTGCCAGCAGTCTGCCAGCGGAGGATACGCAGTATTTT. It codes for CASSLPAEDTQYF.